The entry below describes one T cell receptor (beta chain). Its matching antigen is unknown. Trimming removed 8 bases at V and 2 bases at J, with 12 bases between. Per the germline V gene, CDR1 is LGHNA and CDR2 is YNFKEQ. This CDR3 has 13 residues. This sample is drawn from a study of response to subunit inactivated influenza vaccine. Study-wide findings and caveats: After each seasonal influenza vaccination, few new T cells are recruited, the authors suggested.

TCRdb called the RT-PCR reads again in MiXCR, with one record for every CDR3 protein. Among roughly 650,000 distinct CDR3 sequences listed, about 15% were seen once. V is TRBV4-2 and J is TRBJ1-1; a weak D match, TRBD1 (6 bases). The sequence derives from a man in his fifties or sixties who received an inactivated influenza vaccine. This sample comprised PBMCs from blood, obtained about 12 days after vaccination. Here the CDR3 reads CASVGTLNTEAFF. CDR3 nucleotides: TGTGCCAGCGTAGGGACACTTAACACTGAAGCTTTCTTT.